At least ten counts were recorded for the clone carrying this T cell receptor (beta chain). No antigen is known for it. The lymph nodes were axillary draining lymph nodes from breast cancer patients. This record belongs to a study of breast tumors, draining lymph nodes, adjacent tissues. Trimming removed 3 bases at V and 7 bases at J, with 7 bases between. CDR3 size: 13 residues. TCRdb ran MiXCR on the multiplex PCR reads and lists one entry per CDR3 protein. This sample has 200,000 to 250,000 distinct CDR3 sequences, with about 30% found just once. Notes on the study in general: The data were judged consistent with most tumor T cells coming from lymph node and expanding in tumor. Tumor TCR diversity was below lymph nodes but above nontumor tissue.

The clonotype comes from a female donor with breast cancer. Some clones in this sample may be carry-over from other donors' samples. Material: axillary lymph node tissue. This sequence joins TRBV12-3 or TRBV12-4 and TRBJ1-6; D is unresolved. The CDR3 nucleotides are TGTGCCAGCAGTTTTTACGGGAATTCACCCCTCCACTTT. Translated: CASSFYGNSPLHF.